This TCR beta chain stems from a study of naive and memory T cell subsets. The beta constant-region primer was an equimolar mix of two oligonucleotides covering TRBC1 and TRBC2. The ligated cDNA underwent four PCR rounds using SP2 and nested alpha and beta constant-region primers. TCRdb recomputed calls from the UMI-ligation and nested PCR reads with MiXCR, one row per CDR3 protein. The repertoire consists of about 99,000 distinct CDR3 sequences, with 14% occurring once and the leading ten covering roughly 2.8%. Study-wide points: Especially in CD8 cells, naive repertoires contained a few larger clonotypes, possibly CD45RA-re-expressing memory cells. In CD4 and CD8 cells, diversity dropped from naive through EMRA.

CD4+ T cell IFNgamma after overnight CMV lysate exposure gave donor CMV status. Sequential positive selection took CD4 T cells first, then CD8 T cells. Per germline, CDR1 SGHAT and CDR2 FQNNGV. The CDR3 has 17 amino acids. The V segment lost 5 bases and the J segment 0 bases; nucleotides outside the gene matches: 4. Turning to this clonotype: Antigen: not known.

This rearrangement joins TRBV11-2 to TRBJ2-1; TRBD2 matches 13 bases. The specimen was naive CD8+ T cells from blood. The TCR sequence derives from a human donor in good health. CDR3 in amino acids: CASSPGTSGASYNEQFF. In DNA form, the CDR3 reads TGTGCCAGCAGCCCCGGGACTAGCGGGGCCTCCTACAATGAGCAGTTCTTC.